This entry is about one T cell receptor (beta chain). This clone was observed a few times. Its specific antigen is unknown. Base qualities are not at hand, and no much larger clone is one base apart. The data were taken from a study of cytomegalovirus exposure and HLA in healthy donors (dated by TCRdb to the late 2010s). Describing the broader study: The 670 or so repertoires of the first cohort and the 120 validation repertoires were produced on the same platform, according to a later analysis. The aim of the study was to test whether cataloging public T cell receptors could identify signatures of past pathogen exposure. Besides the first cohort of some 670 subjects, a separate validation cohort made up of about 120 different subjects was used. To predict cytomegalovirus infection status, the study brought together high-throughput TCR immunosequencing, statistical association of individual TCRs with disease status, and machine learning. Broader findings and caveats from the paper: The authors suggested that the approach could potentially be generalized to other disease states and immunological phenotypes. In vitro tests confirmed that a few of the cytomegalovirus-associated TCR beta chains recognize cytomegalovirus antigens. A total of some 180 TCR beta chains were listed by the study as associated with cytomegalovirus. Of the cluster scores, around 95% were above 0 in a later analysis, which found that TCRs clustered in the first cohort also tended to co-occur in the approximately 120 validation repertoires. A later analysis had no HLA typing for the validation cohort, so co-occurrence there was scored across all 130 or so repertoires. The classifier was reported to diagnose cytomegalovirus status with high specificity and sensitivity in both the original and validation cohorts. Most TCR sequences were observed very rarely across donors, whereas some public TCRs were present in many individuals.

Receptors were amplified or captured by the immunoSEQ multiplex PCR assay. On the authors' methods: A statistical classification framework was developed to diagnose cytomegalovirus status using the catalog of TCR beta chain sequences. In TCRdb, the immuneACCESS table is reduced to in-frame sequences with V and J assigned. These tables do not hold every clone; where another copy was compared, an unresolved V gene accounts for under half, and the others remain unexplained. The V and J calls and clone size come from that table; D and trimming were worked out from the DNA. Recorded for this sample are roughly 220,000 clones; 90% to 95% of them occurred a single time. The ten largest clones represent roughly 1% of the sample. Separate from the approximately 670-subject first cohort, the validation cohort of about 130 subjects was the group to which the donors belonged. The V end gives up 6 bases and the J end 6 bases, leaving 6 bases in the junction not matched to a gene. The CDR3 holds 15 amino acids from the cysteine to the phenylalanine. Only the CDR3 part of the read is kept: 45 bases, read in frame from the first base. CDR1 and CDR2 (MNHNS, SASEGT) derive from the germline V gene.

The receptor chain draws on TRBV6-1 and TRBJ2-7; 15 bases in the middle match TRBD2. The sequenced sample consisted of PBMCs. The TCR comes from a woman younger than 35 in good health and CMV-seronegative. The bases read TGTGCCAGCAGAGGGACTAGCGGGAGGTACAGCGAGCAGTACTTC. Translated, this is CASRGTSGRYSEQYF.